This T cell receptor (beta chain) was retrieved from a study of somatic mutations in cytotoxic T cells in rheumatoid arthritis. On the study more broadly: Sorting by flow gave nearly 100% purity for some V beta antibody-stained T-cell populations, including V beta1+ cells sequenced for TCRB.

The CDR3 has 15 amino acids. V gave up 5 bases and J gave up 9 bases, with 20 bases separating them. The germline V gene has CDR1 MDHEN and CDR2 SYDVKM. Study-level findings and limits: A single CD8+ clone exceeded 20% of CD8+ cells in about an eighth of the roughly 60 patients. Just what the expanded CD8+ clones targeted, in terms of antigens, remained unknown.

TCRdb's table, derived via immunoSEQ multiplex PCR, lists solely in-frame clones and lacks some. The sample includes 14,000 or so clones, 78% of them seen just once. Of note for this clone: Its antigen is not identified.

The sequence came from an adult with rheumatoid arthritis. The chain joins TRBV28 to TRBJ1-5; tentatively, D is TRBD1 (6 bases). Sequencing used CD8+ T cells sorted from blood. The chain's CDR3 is CASSLGQGFGWPQHF. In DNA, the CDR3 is TGTGCCAGCAGTCTCGGCCAGGGGTTTGGCTGGCCCCAGCATTTT.